A selection of T cell receptor beta chains follows, all from one sample in a study of OX40 agonist ivuxolimab in advanced cancers. Repertoires were generated with immunoSEQ multiplex PCR, while TCRdb's copy carries only in-frame clones and drops some. The table records roughly 66,000 clones, 87% of them present only once. Sequenced here: CD4+ or CD8+ T cells sorted from blood, sampled in a trial of the OX40 agonist ivuxolimab. These receptors were taken from an adult with an advanced solid tumor such as melanoma, head and neck, liver or kidney cancer. Each CDR3 is given with its conserved first and last residue. A D gene is named only where the DNA matches it firmly. Rows give clone size only sometimes, using once, few, many, or a class for an expanded clone.

>TRBV2|TRBD2|TRBJ2-1|-
TGTGCCAGCAGTGAAGTGGTGGTGGCGGGGGTCCCCGGGAATGAGCAGTTCTTC
CASSEVVVAGVPGNEQFF
>TRBV4-3|TRBD2|TRBJ2-3|once
TGCGCCAGCAGCCAAGAACCTAGCGGCACTAGCACAGATACGCAGTATTTT
CASSQEPSGTSTDTQYF
>TRBV5-6|-|TRBJ1-1|-
TGTGCCAGCAGCTTCGCGGGACGTGGGAACACTGAAGCTTTCTTT
CASSFAGRGNTEAFF
>TRBV5-1|-|TRBJ1-2|-
TGCGCCAGCAGCTTGGGTCGGGGTAACTATGGCTACACCTTC
CASSLGRGNYGYTF
>TRBV10-2|-|TRBJ2-6|-
TGCGCCAGCAGTGATCCCGGGACGGGGGGCTTTGGGGCCAACGTCCTGACTTTC
CASSDPGTGGFGANVLTF
>TRBV7-2|TRBD1|TRBJ1-1|-
TGTGCCAGCAGCCGACGACAGGGGAACACTGAAGCTTTCTTT
CASSRRQGNTEAFF
>TRBV28|-|TRBJ2-3|-
TGTGCCAGCAGCTCCCCCGGGGTGGGGACAGATACGCAGTATTTT
CASSSPGVGTDTQYF
>TRBV6-5|-|TRBJ1-2|-
TGTGCCAGCAGATCACAGGGTTACAACTATGGCTACACCTTC
CASRSQGYNYGYTF
>TRBV7-3|-|TRBJ2-3|once
TGTGCCAGCAGCTGGGGACTTAGCACAGATACGCAGTATTTT
CASSWGLSTDTQYF
>TRBV9|TRBD2|TRBJ2-2|-
TGTGCCAGCAGCGAGAATAGCGGGGGCCCCGGGGAGCTGTTTTTT
CASSENSGGPGELFF
>TRBV6-6|-|TRBJ1-6|-
TGTGCCAGCAGGCGGGGTAGTAATTCACCCCTCCACTTT
CASRRGSNSPLHF
>TRBV27|-|TRBJ1-1|-
TGTGCCAGCAGTCCTGGGATGAACACTGAAGCTTTCTTT
CASSPGMNTEAFF
>TRBV29-1|TRBD2|TRBJ2-2|-
TGCAGCGTGCGGCATAGCGGGGGGGCGACCGGGGAGCTGTTTTTT
CSVRHSGGATGELFF
>TRBV14|-|TRBJ2-4|-
TGTGCCAGCAGCCAAGACGGACGCTTAGCCAAAAACATTCAGTACTTC
CASSQDGRLAKNIQYF
>TRBV7-9|TRBD2|TRBJ2-1|-
TGTGCCAGCAGCATCCTGAGCGGGAGCTCCTACAATGAGCAGTTCTTC
CASSILSGSSYNEQFF
>TRBV7-2|-|TRBJ2-3|-
TGTGCCAGCAGCCCCGGCCCGGGGACAGATACGCAGTATTTT
CASSPGPGTDTQYF
>TRBV7-6|TRBD2|TRBJ2-3|-
TGTGCCAGCAGCTTAGTTCTAGCGGGGACAGATACGCAGTATTTT
CASSLVLAGTDTQYF
>TRBV29-1|-|TRBJ2-7|-
TGCAGCGTTGAAGGGTCCTACGAGCAGTACTTC
CSVEGSYEQYF
>TRBV28|TRBD1|TRBJ2-5|-
TGTGCCAGCAGTTCCACCTACGACAGGGGGACCCAGTACTTC
CASSSTYDRGTQYF
>TRBV4-1|TRBD2|TRBJ2-3|once
TGCGCCAGCAGCCAAGATCGAGGAGCGGGAGGGGTGTCAGATACGCAGTATTTT
CASSQDRGAGGVSDTQYF
>TRBV7-2|TRBD2|TRBJ2-7|-
TGTGCCAGCAGCTTTCGGACTAGCGGGAGAAGGGACTACGAGCAGTACTTC
CASSFRTSGRRDYEQYF